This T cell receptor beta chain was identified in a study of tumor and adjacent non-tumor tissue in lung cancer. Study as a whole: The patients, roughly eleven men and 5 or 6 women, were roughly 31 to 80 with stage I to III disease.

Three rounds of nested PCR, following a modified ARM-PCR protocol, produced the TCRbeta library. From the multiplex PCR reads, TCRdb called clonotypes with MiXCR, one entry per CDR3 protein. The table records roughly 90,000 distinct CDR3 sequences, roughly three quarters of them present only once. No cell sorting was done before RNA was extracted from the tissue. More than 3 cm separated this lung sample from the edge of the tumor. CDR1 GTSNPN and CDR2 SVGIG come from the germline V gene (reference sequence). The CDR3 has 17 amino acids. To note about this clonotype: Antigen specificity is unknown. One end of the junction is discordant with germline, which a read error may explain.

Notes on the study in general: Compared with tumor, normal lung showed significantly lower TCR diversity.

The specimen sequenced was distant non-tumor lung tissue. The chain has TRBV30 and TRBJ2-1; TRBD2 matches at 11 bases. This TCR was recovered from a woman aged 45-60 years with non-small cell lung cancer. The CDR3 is CAWSAGLAGFSYNKQFF. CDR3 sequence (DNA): TGTGCCTGGAGTGCCGGACTAGCGGGTTTCTCCTACAATAAGCAGTTCTTC.